The 14 T cell receptor beta chains below were found in one sample sequenced in a study of T cell responses to AZD1222 COVID-19 vaccine. Libraries were prepared by immunoSEQ multiplex PCR; TCRdb keeps only in-frame clonotypes and omits some of them. The sample consists of 55,000 to 75,000 clones, around nine tenths of them appearing once. Sequenced material: peripheral blood, taken on day 0 of AZD1222 vaccination. The receptors shown here come from an adult in good health.

The chain uses TRBV3-1 (or the pseudogene TRBV3-2) and TRBJ2-7, with 7 bases aligning to TRBD1. V was pared by 7 bases and J by 4 bases, with 10 bases of the junction left unmatched. The germline CDR1 and CDR2 sequences are LGHDT and YNNKEL (reference sequence). The CDR3 has 14 residues. Here the CDR3 reads CASTSTGVPYEQYF. CDR3 bases: TGTGCCAGCACTTCTACAGGGGTTCCATACGAGCAGTACTTC.

The genes are TRBV7-9 and TRBJ2-1, with TRBD2 as a possible D gene (5 bases). Germline V lookup: CDR1 SEHNR, CDR2 FQNEAQ (reference sequence). The CDR3 loop spans 15 amino acids. V dropped 5 bases and J dropped 5 bases, with 16 bases sitting between them. CDR3 in DNA: TGTGCCAGCAGCCCTGTAGTCGGGATGAACAATGAGCAGTTCTTC. It encodes CASSPVVGMNNEQFF.

The chain combines TRBV7-2 with TRBJ1-2; D remains ambiguous. Germline V gene data show CDR1 as SGHTA and CDR2 as FQGNSA. The V end was cut by 1 base, the J end by 8 bases, with 8 bases between. The CDR3 consists of 12 residues. CDR3 amino acids: CASSLGGLGYTF. CDR3 coding DNA: TGTGCCAGCAGCTTAGGGGGTTTAGGCTACACCTTC.

The chain employs TRBV7-8 and TRBJ2-7; TRBD1 matches at 9 bases. Germline-derived CDR1 and CDR2 are SGHVS and FQNEAQ. The CDR3 has 17 residues. With 5 bases clipped from V and 1 base from J, the junction kept 12 bases outside the gene matches. The CDR3 loop is CASSLRTGTGSSYEQYF. DNA for the CDR3: TGTGCCAGCAGCCTACGAACCGGGACAGGGAGTTCCTACGAGCAGTACTTC.

The chain links TRBV5-5 to TRBJ2-2; D unresolved. The germline gives CDR1 SGHKS, CDR2 YYEKEE (reference sequence). CDR3 length equals 16 residues. The ends were cut back, 6 bases at V and 4 bases at J, with 19 bases in the middle. The CDR3 sequence is CASNKRWPESTGELFF. CDR3 sequence (DNA): TGTGCCAGCAATAAAAGGTGGCCCGAGAGCACCGGGGAGCTGTTTTTT.

CDR3 sequence (DNA): TGTGCCAGCAGCCCCGGACTAGCGGGTTTCTACGAGCAGTACTTC. This sequence encodes CASSPGLAGFYEQYF. The chain carries TRBV6-2 or TRBV6-3 and TRBJ2-7; 11 bases agree with TRBD2. The germline gives CDR1 MNHEY, CDR2 SVGEGT. The CDR3 is made up of 15 amino acids. V shed 6 bases, J shed 3 bases, and the junction held 7 bases outside the gene matches.

This sequence joins TRBV5-5 and TRBJ1-5; 9 positions agree with TRBD1. There are 14 residues in the CDR3. Trimming at V came to 4 bases and at J to 10 bases, leaving 9 bases not matched to a gene. Germline assignment: CDR1 SGHKS and CDR2 YYEKEE (reference sequence). In nucleotides, the CDR3 is TGTGCCAGCAGCCGAGGGACAGGGCGGTCCCCCCAGCATTTT. Its protein is CASSRGTGRSPQHF.

The chain has TRBV27 and TRBJ2-5; TRBD2 aligns across 13 bases. The ends lost 4 bases at V and 4 bases at J; junction bases unmatched: 6. This CDR3 is 16 amino acids long. The germline V gene has CDR1 MNHEY and CDR2 SMNVEV (reference sequence). The CDR3 reads CASSSLGLAGVETQYF. In DNA, the CDR3 is TGTGCCAGCAGTTCCCTCGGACTAGCGGGAGTAGAGACCCAGTACTTC.

The V gene is TRBV3-1 (or the pseudogene TRBV3-2), the J gene TRBJ2-7; D may correspond to TRBD1 or TRBD2 (7 bases each). Germline V gene data show CDR1 as LGHDT and CDR2 as YNNKEL (reference sequence). The germline V and J ends were trimmed by 0 bases and 4 bases, with 16 bases remaining between them. There are 16 residues in the CDR3. The CDR3 sequence is CASSQEWARGGYEQYF. The CDR3 DNA sequence: TGTGCCAGCAGCCAAGAATGGGCCAGGGGGGGGTACGAGCAGTACTTC.

This clone was counted a single time. The rearrangement links TRBV4-1 to TRBJ2-7; D is ambiguous. The germline CDR1 and CDR2 sequences are MGHRA and YSYEKL. The V end lost 1 base, the J end lost 5 bases, and 15 bases lay between the germline ends. This CDR3 has 15 amino acids. The CDR3 protein is CASSQGFVTWDEQYF. The DNA for the CDR3 is TGCGCCAGCAGCCAAGGGTTCGTTACCTGGGACGAGCAGTACTTC.

This clone has just one count. The chain recombines TRBV7-9 with TRBJ1-4, with 8 bases that match TRBD1. This CDR3 is built from 16 residues. Germline CDR1 is SEHNR and CDR2 is FQNEAQ (reference sequence). Trimming removed 1 base from V and 5 bases from J; junction bases left unmatched: 6. CDR3 coding DNA: TGTGCCAGCAGCTTAGGCTCGGGGACAGGAAATGAAAAACTGTTTTTT. It is translated as CASSLGSGTGNEKLFF.

The chain joins TRBV11-3 to TRBJ2-2, with 9 nucleotides matching TRBD1. This CDR3 comprises 15 residues. Germline lookup yields CDR1 SGHNT and CDR2 YENEEA. After removal of 3 bases from V and 5 bases from J, the junction contained 4 bases not matched to a gene. The CDR3 DNA reads TGTGCCAGCAGCTTCGGGACAGGGCGTACCGGGGAGCTGTTTTTT. Protein: CASSFGTGRTGELFF.

This clone was seen a handful of times. V usage is TRBV5-1 and J usage is TRBJ2-1, with 9 bases fitting TRBD1. Germline loops: CDR1 SGHRS, CDR2 YFSETQ. This CDR3 has 13 amino acids. V shed 4 bases and J 10 bases; nucleotides not matched to a gene: 6. This CDR3 is CASSHITGGEQFF. In DNA, the CDR3 is TGCGCCAGCAGCCACATTACAGGGGGCGAGCAGTTCTTC.

The V call is TRBV4-2, the J call TRBJ2-7; maybe TRBD1 (6 bases). The V end was cut by 0 bases, the J end by 3 bases, with 15 bases between. Looked up from germline, CDR1 is LGHNA and CDR2 is YNFKEQ. The CDR3 sequence is 16 residues long. CDR3 residues: CASSQELVVRGYEQYF. Here the CDR3 DNA reads TGTGCCAGCAGCCAAGAGCTGGTCGTCAGGGGCTACGAGCAGTACTTC.